The 30 T cell receptor beta chains below all came from one sample that was sequenced in a study of T-cell memory formation after mild COVID-19. TCRdb fed the 5' RACE reads into MiXCR, producing one record per CDR3 protein. Of about 350,000 distinct CDR3 sequences listed, under 25% are singletons. Sequences were obtained from PBMCs or a T cell subset sorted from them (not recorded which). These receptors were obtained from a man aged 18 to 35 who had mild COVID-19 (a few samples of this study predate the infection). Cell type and time point are not known.

This chain connects TRBV5-1 to TRBJ2-7; 7 bases line up with TRBD1. With 4 bases clipped from V and 3 bases from J, the junction kept 13 bases outside the gene matches. Germline values: CDR1 SGHRS, CDR2 YFSETQ. The CDR3 loop spans 16 amino acids. In DNA form, the CDR3 reads TGCGCCAGCAGCGGGGTGACAGGGAAGGTAGGCTACGAGCAGTACTTC. This gives the protein CASSGVTGKVGYEQYF.

There are a few counts of this clonotype. This chain joins TRBV29-1 and TRBJ2-5; 10 nucleotides line up with TRBD1. The junction had 7 bases not matched to a gene; V was cut back by 3 bases and J by 3 bases. The CDR3 totals 15 residues. Germline CDR1 SQVTM, CDR2 ANQGSEA. CDR3 coding DNA: TGCAGCGTTGAGCCTGAAGGGACAGGGGAAGAGACCCAGTACTTC. This gives the protein CSVEPEGTGEETQYF.

The sample holds many counts of this clonotype. The chain employs TRBV29-1 and TRBJ2-5; D perhaps matches TRBD1 (6 bases). With 6 bases removed from V and 2 bases from J, the gap between germline ends came to 10 bases. Germline values: CDR1 SQVTM, CDR2 ANQGSEA. This CDR3 has 12 residues. The CDR3 sequence is CSVRQAQETQYF. Written as DNA, the CDR3 is TGCAGCGTGAGACAGGCTCAAGAGACCCAGTACTTC.

The gene calls are TRBV7-2 and TRBJ2-7; no reliable D call. Germline V CDR1 and CDR2: SGHTA, FQGNSA. The ends were cut back, 5 bases at V and 0 bases at J, with 8 bases in the middle. The CDR3 covers 13 residues. The CDR3 here is CASSLGLSYEQYV. The DNA for the CDR3 is TGTGCCAGCAGCCTCGGTCTCTCCTACGAGCAGTACGTC.

V and J are TRBV12-3 or TRBV12-4 and TRBJ1-6; 9 positions agree with TRBD1. Trimming at V came to 7 bases and at J to 8 bases, leaving 6 bases not matched to a gene. The CDR3 is 14 residues long. The CDR3 nucleotides read TGTGCCAGCACTTGGGGGGACAGGGATTCACCCCTCCACTTT. It is translated as CASTWGDRDSPLHF.

As DNA, the CDR3 is TGTGCCAGCAGCGCGTCAGGAGGGGGGAATTCACCCCTCCACTTT. It codes for CASSASGGGNSPLHF. The chain carries TRBV9 and TRBJ1-6; a weak D match, TRBD1 (6 bases). The V end was cut by 3 bases, the J end by 7 bases, with 14 bases between. The CDR3 is 15 amino acids. Looked up from germline, CDR1 is SGDLS and CDR2 is YYNGEE.

This clonotype was recorded a few times. The chain links TRBV20-1 to TRBJ2-7; TRBD2 matches 7 bases. Germline V CDR1 and CDR2: DFQATT, SNEGSKA (reference sequence). V gave up 5 bases and J gave up 2 bases; unmatched junction bases: 6. CDR3 length equals 13 residues. CDR3 nucleotide sequence: TGCAGTGCTCGCGACCGGGGGGCCTACGAGCAGTACGTC. As protein: CSARDRGAYEQYV.

Only a few counts were recorded for this clonotype. The chain couples TRBV15 to TRBJ1-6; 7 bases are shared with TRBD1. This CDR3 comprises 20 residues. V lost 0 bases to trimming and J lost 0 bases; unmatched junction nucleotides: 11. Germline CDR1 LNHNV, CDR2 YYDKDF (reference sequence). The CDR3 nucleotides read TGTGCCACCAGCAGAGATTTCCTGGACAGGCCGCACTCCTATAATTCACCCCTCCACTTT. Its translation: CATSRDFLDRPHSYNSPLHF.

In the case of this clonotype: A junction boundary mismatches the germline segment, possibly from a read error. The chain is built from TRBV6-5 and TRBJ1-2, with a tentative D call TRBD1 (5 bases). The CDR3 contains 12 residues. CDR1 is MNHEY, CDR2 SVGAGI, per germline. The DNA of the CDR3 is TGTGCCAGCAGTTACTCCGCAGGGATGACCTACTTC. The encoded protein is CASSYSAGMTYF.

This clonotype was detected a few times. The rearrangement uses TRBV9 and TRBJ2-3, with 8 positions matching TRBD2. With V trimmed by 0 bases and J by 2 bases, 14 bases remained unmatched. Looked up from germline, CDR1 is SGDLS and CDR2 is YYNGEE. The CDR3 runs to 19 residues. CDR3 in amino acids: CASSVEERTGGPHTDTQYF. The CDR3, as DNA: TGTGCCAGCAGCGTAGAGGAGAGGACGGGGGGGCCGCACACAGATACGCAGTATTTT.

The chain joins TRBV5-1 to TRBJ2-1, with 8 bases aligning to TRBD2. The V segment lost 3 bases and the J segment 5 bases; nucleotides outside the gene matches: 7. The germline V gene encodes CDR1 SGHRS and CDR2 YFSETQ. The length of the CDR3 is 15 residues. The CDR3 sequence: CASSYNSGDDNEQFF. CDR3 nucleotides: TGCGCCAGCAGCTACAATAGCGGGGACGACAATGAGCAGTTCTTC.

This clonotype was observed a handful of times. The V gene is TRBV29-1, the J gene TRBJ2-1; the match to TRBD1 covers 9 bases. Per germline, CDR1 SQVTM and CDR2 ANQGSEA. The J segment lost 7 bases and the V segment lost 7 bases, leaving 8 bases of the junction unmatched. CDR3 length: 13 amino acids. In DNA, the CDR3 is TGCAGCGGTGAGACAGGGGGAGGAAATGAGCAGTTCTTC. Translated, it gives CSGETGGGNEQFF.

This chain links TRBV6-1 with TRBJ1-2, with D tentatively TRBD1 (6 bases). CDR3 length: 14 amino acids. V dropped 4 bases and J dropped 10 bases, with 19 bases sitting between them. From germline, CDR1 is MNHNS and CDR2 SASEGT. In DNA form, the CDR3 reads TGTGCCAGCAGTGGTACAGGGACCCACACCAACTACACCTTC. As protein: CASSGTGTHTNYTF.

The sample holds one count of this clonotype. The genes are TRBV2 and TRBJ1-5, with 8 nucleotides matching TRBD1. The CDR3 is made up of 15 amino acids. Per germline, CDR1 SNHLY and CDR2 FYNNEI. J gave up 0 bases and V 6 bases, and 4 bases lay outside the gene matches. CDR3 nucleotides: TGTGCCAGCAGGGCGGGACAGGTTAGCAATCAGCCCCAGCATTTT. This codes for CASRAGQVSNQPQHF.

The chain couples TRBV7-3 to TRBJ2-5; 9 positions agree with TRBD2. V lost 5 bases, J lost 5 bases, and 15 bases stayed unmatched. CDR3 length: 17 amino acids. Germline V gene lookup returns CDR1 SGHTA and CDR2 FQGTGA. DNA for the CDR3: TGTGCCAGCAGCCCCGGGGGGGTAGCGGGGGCATCCGAGACCCAGTACTTC. Translated, it gives CASSPGGVAGASETQYF.

This clonotype has just one count. The gene calls are TRBV20-1 and TRBJ2-7; unclear D gene. Germline lookup yields CDR1 DFQATT and CDR2 SNEGSKA (reference sequence). V was pared by 1 base and J by 0 bases, with 4 bases between. The CDR3 extends over 12 amino acids. CDR3 nucleotide sequence: TGCAGTGCTAGAGTAAACTCCTACGAGCAGTACGTC. This translates into CSARVNSYEQYV.

The chain has TRBV7-2 and TRBJ1-6, with D hard to call. The CDR3 has 14 residues. The germline gives CDR1 SGHTA, CDR2 FQGNSA. The ends were cut back, 6 bases at V and 6 bases at J, with 12 bases in the middle. CDR3 region: CASRGQRGNSPLHF. CDR3 coding DNA: TGTGCCAGCAGGGGTCAGCGGGGTAATTCACCCCTCCACTTT.

The chain links TRBV15 to TRBJ2-3; 10 nucleotides agree with TRBD1. The germline V gene encodes CDR1 LNHNV and CDR2 YYDKDF (reference sequence). The CDR3 extends over 15 amino acids. After removal of 4 bases from V and 4 bases from J, the junction contained 5 bases not matched to a gene. CDR3 nucleotides: TGTGCCACCAGCACCTGGACAGGGGGTGCAGATACGCAGTATTTT. The encoded protein is CATSTWTGGADTQYF.

This clonotype was detected only a few times. The chain is built from TRBV2 and TRBJ2-3; perhaps D is TRBD1 or TRBD2 (5 bases each). The CDR3 totals 12 residues. CDR1 is SNHLY, CDR2 FYNNEI, per germline. V shed 6 bases and J shed 5 bases, with 9 bases lying between them. In nucleotides, the CDR3 is TGTGCCAGCAGGAGGGGCCTAGATACGCAGTATTTT. Residues: CASRRGLDTQYF. The variable domain in full, completed from reference TRBV2 and TRBJ2-3, reads EPEVTQTPSHQVTQMGQEVILRCVPISNHLYFYWYRQILGQKVEFLVSFYNNEISEKSEIFDDQFSVERPDGSNFTLKIRSTKLEDSAMYFCASRRGLDTQYFGPGTRLTVL.

The V and J genes are TRBV20-1 and TRBJ2-3; 8 bases agree with TRBD2. The V and J ends lost 6 bases and 0 bases, in that order; junction bases with no gene match: 8. The CDR3 contains 15 residues. Germline V CDR1 and CDR2: DFQATT, SNEGSKA (reference sequence). The DNA of the CDR3 is TGCAGTGCCGCCCCCCAGCGGGGGAGCACAGATACGCAGTATTTT. This codes for CSAAPQRGSTDTQYF.

The genes are TRBV12-3 or TRBV12-4 and TRBJ1-1; TRBD1 matches 7 bases. The ends lost 6 bases at V and 1 base at J; junction bases unmatched: 5. The CDR3 loop spans 14 amino acids. DNA for the CDR3: TGTGCCAGCAGCATTGGGACAGAGAACACTGAAGCTTTCTTT. Encoded protein: CASSIGTENTEAFF.

The chain joins TRBV6-5 to TRBJ1-2; 9 bases map to TRBD1. The CDR3 is 16 amino acids. The V gene end was trimmed by 2 bases and the J gene end by 1 base; junction bases not matched to a gene: 5. Germline V gene sequence: CDR1 MNHEY, CDR2 SVGAGI. The CDR3 loop is CASSYGTGSLNYGYTF. The CDR3 DNA is TGTGCCAGCAGTTACGGGACAGGGTCTCTTAACTATGGCTACACCTTC.

This clonotype has only a few counts. The chain recombines TRBV7-2 with TRBJ2-3; 11 positions agree with TRBD1. There are 15 residues in the CDR3. J gave up 4 bases and V 3 bases, and 3 bases lay outside the gene matches. The V gene's germline CDR1 is SGHTA and CDR2 FQGNSA. The DNA for the CDR3 is TGTGCCAGCAGCTTGGACAGGGGGCGGTCAGATACGCAGTATTTT. Its protein product is CASSLDRGRSDTQYF.

This clonotype was counted only a few times. The chain joins TRBV12-3 or TRBV12-4 to TRBJ1-2, with 8 nucleotides matching TRBD1. The CDR3 loop spans 15 amino acids. With 7 bases clipped from V and 2 bases from J, the junction kept 9 bases outside the gene matches. CDR3 in DNA: TGTGCCAGCACCACCTTCGGGACAGGAAACTATGGCTACACCTTC. Translated, it gives CASTTFGTGNYGYTF.

The rearrangement uses TRBV2 and TRBJ1-5, with D unclear. V lost 8 bases, J lost 7 bases, and 12 bases lay in between. In germline, CDR1 is SNHLY, CDR2 FYNNEI. This CDR3 has 12 amino acids. The CDR3 DNA is TGTGCCAGCCAAGAGGCGGGGCAGCCCCAGCATTTT. Translation: CASQEAGQPQHF.

This clonotype occurred once. The chain joins TRBV15 to TRBJ1-5, with 12 bases that match TRBD1. The CDR3 totals 14 residues. CDR1 and CDR2 from the germline V gene are LNHNV and YYDKDF (reference sequence). V shed 6 bases and J 10 bases; nucleotides not matched to a gene: 7. CDR3 amino acids: CATRQPGQGAPQHF. In DNA form, the CDR3 reads TGTGCCACCAGGCAGCCGGGACAGGGGGCCCCCCAGCATTTT.

Ten or more counts support this clonotype. This CDR3 is CASSLAGETQYF. The CDR3 DNA follows: TGTGCCAGCAGCTTAGCGGGAGAGACCCAGTACTTC. The chain joins TRBV7-2 to TRBJ2-5; D is unclear. CDR3 length equals 12 residues. V lost 0 bases to trimming and J lost 4 bases, with 3 bases between them. The germline V gene has CDR1 SGHTA and CDR2 FQGNSA.

This clonotype was picked up many times. CDR3 DNA: TGCAGCGTTATCCGGGACACCCCCCTCTACGAGCAGTACTTC. This encodes CSVIRDTPLYEQYF. The rearrangement uses TRBV29-1 and TRBJ2-7; D possibly corresponds to TRBD1 (6 bases). The CDR3 totals 14 residues. V was pared by 5 bases and J by 3 bases, with 17 bases between. In germline, CDR1 is SQVTM, CDR2 ANQGSEA.

On this clonotype itself: An end of the junction differs from the germline gene, which may be a read error. The rearrangement joins TRBV10-3 to TRBJ2-5; D might be TRBD1 or TRBD2, each matching 5 bases. The CDR3 runs to 15 residues. CDR1 ENHRY and CDR2 SYGVKD come from the germline V gene. This chain's CDR3 is CAISESPGPKETQYF. CDR3 DNA: TGTGCCATCAGTGAGTCGCCGGGACCCAAAGAGACACAGTACTTC.

This clonotype has only a few counts. V gene TRBV29-1 combines with J gene TRBJ2-6; D is possibly TRBD1 (5 bases). There are 14 residues in the CDR3. Germline V lookup: CDR1 SQVTM, CDR2 ANQGSEA. The V end lost 7 bases, the J end lost 0 bases, and 10 bases lay between the germline ends. DNA for the CDR3: TGCAGCGCCAATCAGGGCTCTGGGGCCAACGTCCTGACTTTC. This codes for CSANQGSGANVLTF.